These T cell receptor beta chains were read from a single sample in a study of blood T cell repertoires in COVID-19. This table comes from immunoSEQ multiplex PCR, and its TCRdb copy is limited to in-frame clones, with some not included. The table records approximately 170,000 clones, about 85% of them present only once. Source material: peripheral blood. Receptor source: an elderly man with COVID-19, enrolled during active disease. Each CDR3 is given with its conserved first and last residue. D genes are given only for firm matches. Not all rows give a size; the values are once, few, many and, for expanded clones, a class.

TRBV18	NA	TRBJ2-2	NA	TGTGCCAGCTCACCGTCACAGTACACCGGGGAGCTGTTTTTT	CASSPSQYTGELFF
TRBV10-3	NA	TRBJ1-1	NA	TGTGCCATCAGAACTCAGGGGAACACTGAAGCTTTCTTT	CAIRTQGNTEAFF
TRBV7-2	few	TRBJ1-2	NA	TGTGCCAGCAGTGAATCACAGGAGGGGGGCTACACCTTC	CASSESQEGGYTF
TRBV12-5	NA	TRBJ2-5	NA	TGTGCTAGTGGTCCCTATGAGGAGACCCAGTACTTC	CASGPYEETQYF
TRBV6-5	once	TRBJ1-6	NA	TGTGCCAGCAGCGCAGGTCCCTATAATTCACCCCTCCACTTT	CASSAGPYNSPLHF
TRBV28	NA	TRBJ1-3	NA	TGTGCCAGCGCCCATGGGGGAGGGGCTGGAAACACCATATATTTT	CASAHGGGAGNTIYF
TRBV3-1/TRBV3-2	NA	TRBJ1-2	TRBD1	TGTGCCAGCAGCTCCCCCCACAGGGGGCCTAACTATGGCTACACCTTC	CASSSPHRGPNYGYTF
TRBV10-1	NA	TRBJ2-1	NA	TGCGCCAGCAGTGAGGGGAGCGACACCTACAATGAGCAGTTCTTC	CASSEGSDTYNEQFF
TRBV5-5	once	TRBJ1-5	NA	TGTGCCAGCAGCTTACAGTCCAATCAGCCCCAGCATTTT	CASSLQSNQPQHF
TRBV4-3	NA	TRBJ2-5	NA	TGCGCCAGCAGCCGAAGAACAGGTTACCAAGAGACCCAGTACTTC	CASSRRTGYQETQYF
TRBV10-3	NA	TRBJ2-7	NA	TGTGCCATCAGTGGACAGGATACTTCCTACGAGCAGTACTTC	CAISGQDTSYEQYF
TRBV7-9	once	TRBJ1-2	TRBD1	TGTGCCAGCAGCTTAGGCGGACAGGACTATGGCTACACCTTC	CASSLGGQDYGYTF
TRBV18	NA	TRBJ1-6	TRBD1	TGTGCCAGCTCAGGATGGGACAGTAATTCACCCCTCCACTTT	CASSGWDSNSPLHF
TRBV6-1	NA	TRBJ1-2	NA	TGTGCCAGCAGTGAAGCCCGGTACAGGGAGAGGGACTATGGCTACACCTTC	CASSEARYRERDYGYTF
TRBV6-2/TRBV6-3	NA	TRBJ2-1	TRBD1	TGTGCCAGCAGTCGACAGGGGGGCAATGAGCAGTTCTTC	CASSRQGGNEQFF
TRBV9	NA	TRBJ1-5	NA	TGTGCCAGCAGCGTCGGGGGATTCGGTCAGCCCCAGCATTTT	CASSVGGFGQPQHF
TRBV29-1	NA	TRBJ2-3	NA	TGCAGCGTTGAAGATCCGGTGCGGTATCCGGATACGCAGTATTTT	CSVEDPVRYPDTQYF
TRBV18	NA	TRBJ2-2	TRBD1	TGTGCCAGCTCACTAAACGCCGGGACAGGGGGCAGGACCGGGGAGCTGTTTTTT	CASSLNAGTGGRTGELFF
TRBV6-5	NA	TRBJ2-7	NA	TGTGCCAGCAGTCGGGGCTACGAGCAGTACTTC	CASSRGYEQYF
TRBV7-2	NA	TRBJ1-4	NA	TGTGCCAGCAGCCCACCGGGACAACAAAATGAAAAACTGTTTTTT	CASSPPGQQNEKLFF
TRBV7-9	NA	TRBJ1-2	TRBD1	TGTGCCAGCAGCCTTGGACAGGGGGCCTCCTATGGCTACACCTTC	CASSLGQGASYGYTF
TRBV6-5	NA	TRBJ2-7	NA	TGTGCCAGCAGCTTACAGGGATCCTACGAGCAGTACTTC	CASSLQGSYEQYF
TRBV28	NA	TRBJ1-3	NA	TGTGCCAGCAGTCAGGGGTCGGGAAACACCATATATTTT	CASSQGSGNTIYF
TRBV7-8	NA	TRBJ1-1	NA	TGTGCCAGCAGCTTAGCGTATGGGGGCTTGAACACTGAAGCTTTCTTT	CASSLAYGGLNTEAFF
TRBV7-3	NA	TRBJ2-2	NA	TGTGCCAGCAGCTTAATTGCGAGGTCCGGGGAGCTGTTTTTT	CASSLIARSGELFF
TRBV2	few	TRBJ1-3	NA	TGTGCCAGCAGTGCGGGGGGCGCATCTGGAAACACCATATATTTT	CASSAGGASGNTIYF
TRBV19	NA	TRBJ2-2	NA	TGTGCCAGTCAGCGGTCGGATGGCACCGGGGAGCTGTTTTTT	CASQRSDGTGELFF
TRBV4-2	NA	TRBJ1-1	TRBD1	TGTGCCAGCAGCCCCGGACAGGGGCCGGGCGTCCCCACAGAAGCTTTCTTT	CASSPGQGPGVPTEAFF
TRBV6-5	NA	TRBJ1-2	TRBD1	TGTGCCAGCAGTTTTCTCGGGACAGGGAACTCTGGCTACACCTTC	CASSFLGTGNSGYTF
TRBV5-4	NA	TRBJ2-5	NA	TGTGCCAGCAGCCTCGAGGTTTCGCGAACCCAAGAGACCCAGTACTTC	CASSLEVSRTQETQYF
TRBV2	NA	TRBJ1-1	NA	TGTGCCAGCAGTGTTTGGCGGGTTAACACTGAAGCTTTCTTT	CASSVWRVNTEAFF
TRBV7-2	NA	TRBJ2-1	TRBD2	TGTGCCAGCAGTCTCCTAGCGGGGGGGGACGATGAGCAGTTCTTC	CASSLLAGGDDEQFF
TRBV9	NA	TRBJ2-1	NA	TGTGCCAGCAGCCCCCCCGAGGACAGGGTGGTAGGGCGGGAGGAGCAGTTCTTC	CASSPPEDRVVGREEQFF
TRBV7-2	NA	TRBJ1-1	NA	TGTGCCAGCAGCTACGGACAGGAAGCTTTCTTT	CASSYGQEAFF
TRBV2	once	TRBJ1-2	NA	TGTGCCAGCAGTGAAGCCCGGTTCGGGGGCTACACCTTC	CASSEARFGGYTF
TRBV18	NA	TRBJ1-4	NA	TGTGCCAGCTCAGCAGGGATCATTTCAACTAATGAAAAACTGTTTTTT	CASSAGIISTNEKLFF
TRBV7-8	NA	TRBJ2-3	TRBD1	TGTGCCAGCAGCCGAACCCGACAGGGAACAGATACGCAGTATTTT	CASSRTRQGTDTQYF
TRBV5-1	once	TRBJ2-3	TRBD1	TGCGCCAGCAGCTTGGGAGGGGGCAGTGCAGATACGCAGTATTTT	CASSLGGGSADTQYF
TRBV7-6	NA	TRBJ1-1	NA	TGTGCCAGCAGCTCAGTGACAGGAACTACGAACACTGAAGCTTTCTTT	CASSSVTGTTNTEAFF
TRBV27	few	TRBJ1-2	NA	TGTGCCAGCAGTCCTCAGGGTCGGTATGGCTACACCTTC	CASSPQGRYGYTF
TRBV7-2	NA	TRBJ2-1	NA	TGTGCCAGCAGCTTAGAGCCCTCCTCCTACAATGAGCAGTTCTTC	CASSLEPSSYNEQFF
TRBV7-9	NA	TRBJ2-7	NA	TGTGCCAGCAGCACATTCTCCTACGAGCAGTACTTC	CASSTFSYEQYF
TRBV19	NA	TRBJ1-4	TRBD1	TGTGCCAGTACTCTGGACAGGGTGCTGTTTTTT	CASTLDRVLFF
TRBV18	NA	TRBJ1-5	TRBD1	TGTGCCAGCTCACCAGAATGGGACAGCTACCAGCCCCAGCATTTT	CASSPEWDSYQPQHF
TRBV5-1	NA	TRBJ2-2	NA	TGCGCCAGCAGCTTTTCCCTCTCAGGGGTCGCCGGGGAGCTGTTTTTT	CASSFSLSGVAGELFF
TRBV7-9	NA	TRBJ2-5	NA	TGTGCCAGCAGCGCTGGACAGTACGAGGAGACCCAGTACTTC	CASSAGQYEETQYF
TRBV7-9	NA	TRBJ1-2	NA	TGTGCCAGCAGCTCGAGCGGCACGGGAGGTACTGGCTACACCTTC	CASSSSGTGGTGYTF
TRBV4-3	NA	TRBJ1-1	NA	TGCGCCAGCAGCCAAGATCAAGGGAGTGAAGCTTTCTTT	CASSQDQGSEAFF
TRBV12-3/TRBV12-4	NA	TRBJ1-6	NA	TGTGCCAGCAGAGGGGTTGAATCACCCCTCCACTTT	CASRGVESPLHF
TRBV5-1	NA	TRBJ2-5	TRBD2	TGCGCCAGCAGCTTGGGGACTAGCGGGTTCCAAGAGACCCAGTACTTC	CASSLGTSGFQETQYF
TRBV2	NA	TRBJ1-5	NA	TGTGCCAGCAGGCGGACAAGCCAGCCCCAGCATTTT	CASRRTSQPQHF
TRBV4-1	NA	TRBJ1-4	NA	TGCGCCAGCAGCCAAGAATGGTGGGCGAATAATGAAAAACTGTTTTTT	CASSQEWWANNEKLFF
TRBV18	NA	TRBJ1-1	TRBD1	TGTGCCAGCTCATCGGGACAGGGCTTCGGTGAAGCTTTCTTT	CASSSGQGFGEAFF
TRBV7-3	NA	TRBJ1-3	NA	TGTGCCAGCAGCCCCAGCGGCGGAAACACCATATATTTT	CASSPSGGNTIYF
TRBV5-6	once	TRBJ2-7	NA	TGTGCCAGCAGCCTACCTACAGGGCCCTACGAGCAGTACTTC	CASSLPTGPYEQYF
TRBV27	NA	TRBJ2-7	TRBD1	TGTGCCAGCAGTTATACAGGGGAGTACGAGCAGTACTTC	CASSYTGEYEQYF
TRBV5-1	NA	TRBJ2-5	NA	TGCGCCAGCTATATCGCCCCCCGGGCCTTACCCACAAGGGGGGAGACCCAGTACTTC	CASYIAPRALPTRGETQYF